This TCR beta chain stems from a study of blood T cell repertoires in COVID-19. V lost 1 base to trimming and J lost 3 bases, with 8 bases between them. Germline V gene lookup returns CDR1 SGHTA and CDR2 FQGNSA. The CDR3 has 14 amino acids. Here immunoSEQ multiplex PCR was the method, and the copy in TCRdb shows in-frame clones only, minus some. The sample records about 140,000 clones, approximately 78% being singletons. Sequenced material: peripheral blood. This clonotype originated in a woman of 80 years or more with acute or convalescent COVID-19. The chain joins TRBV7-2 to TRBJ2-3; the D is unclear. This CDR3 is CASSLGPRTDTQYF. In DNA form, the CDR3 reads TGTGCCAGCAGCTTAGGCCCGAGGACAGATACGCAGTATTTT.